Presented here are 18 T cell receptor beta chains from one specimen sequenced in a study of blood T cells in healthy people across ages. Next came a second PCR, run for roughly 6 to 11 cycles, which used a sample-barcoded 5' primer along with a J-beta primer mix. A single record per CDR3 protein comes from TCRdb applying MiXCR to the 5' RACE reads. The sample carries around 870,000 distinct CDR3 sequences, under 30% recorded once. The sample was blood. The source is a woman at least 80 years old in good health.

The chain couples TRBV19 to TRBJ1-2; no clear D gene. Germline V lookup: CDR1 LNHDA, CDR2 SQIVND (reference sequence). The V end was cut by 7 bases, the J end by 0 bases, with 18 bases between. The CDR3 totals 16 residues. CDR3 DNA sequence: TGTGCCAGTACAGCGAACAGAGAGTTTTCTAACTATGGCTACACCTTC. It yields the protein CASTANREFSNYGYTF.

This clonotype was seen a few times. The chain links TRBV3-1 to TRBJ2-1, with D uncertain. V was cut by 1 base and J by 13 bases, with 20 bases left in between. CDR1 and CDR2 (germline): LGHDT, YNNKEL (reference sequence). This CDR3 comprises 15 residues. The CDR3 loop reads CASSQGLGNQETQFF. In DNA, the CDR3 is TGTGCCAGCAGCCAAGGACTTGGAAATCAAGAGACCCAGTTCTTC.

This clonotype turned up a few times. This chain uses TRBV6-5 with TRBJ2-2, with 13 bases matching TRBD2. There are 15 residues in the CDR3. Germline trimming cut 6 bases from V and 6 bases from J; bases unmatched to any gene: 4. From germline, CDR1 is MNHEY and CDR2 SVGAGI. The CDR3 coding sequence is TGTGCCAGCAGGTGGACTAGCGGGGGCCCCGGGGAGCTGTTTTTT. This codes for CASRWTSGGPGELFF.

This clonotype has just one count. This likely comes from a read error, as the CDR3 has no conserved phenylalanine or tryptophan at its end. The CDR3 DNA is TGTGCCAGCAGTCCACGGATCATAGATACGCAGTATTCT. It yields the protein CASSPRIIDTQYS. The chain links TRBV12-3 or TRBV12-4 to TRBJ2-3; no reliable D call. The CDR3 is 13 amino acids. Trimming pared 5 bases from V and 5 bases from J, leaving 11 bases between.

The chain uses TRBV7-2 and TRBJ2-1; D assignment may be TRBD1 or TRBD2 (5 bases each). There are 14 residues in the CDR3. Trimming removed 1 base from V and 6 bases from J, with 10 bases in between. CDR1 is SGHTA and CDR2 is FQGNSA in the germline V gene. The CDR3 region has the DNA TGTGCCAGCAGCTTAGAGGGGACGGGCAATGAGCAGTTCTTC. Translated: CASSLEGTGNEQFF.

A remark on this clonotype: This CDR3 fails to terminate in the conserved phenylalanine or tryptophan, so it likely reflects a read error. The chain has TRBV12-3 or TRBV12-4 and TRBJ2-3, with a weak D call TRBD2 (5 bases). The CDR3 length is 14 residues. V gave up 5 bases and J gave up 4 bases, with 13 bases separating them. CDR3 DNA sequence: TGTGCCAGCAGTCATCGGGTGGGAGCAGATACGCAGTATTCT. Translating it yields CASSHRVGADTQYS.

As regards this clonotype: This may stem from a read error, because a much larger clone lies one nucleotide away. This is likely a read error, given that the CDR3 carries no conserved phenylalanine or tryptophan at its end. The V gene is TRBV5-1, the J gene TRBJ1-2, with a weak D call TRBD1 (5 bases). V was shortened by 2 bases and J by 3 bases, with 11 bases between the two germline ends. Germline V CDR1 and CDR2: SGHRS, YFSETQ. The CDR3 extends over 14 amino acids. In DNA form, the CDR3 reads TGCGCCAGCAGCTTCCAGGGAACTGACTATGGCTACACCTGC. Translation gives CASSFQGTDYGYTC.

This clonotype was detected many times. The chain recombines TRBV24-1 with TRBJ2-3; TRBD1 agrees at 9 bases. V lost 5 bases to trimming and J lost 0 bases; unmatched junction nucleotides: 11. Germline-derived CDR1 and CDR2 are KGHDR and SFDVKD. The CDR3 covers 18 residues. CDR3 nucleotide sequence: TGTGCCACCAGTGCCTTTGGGAGAGGGACAGGGAGCACAGATACGCAGTATTTT. This encodes CATSAFGRGTGSTDTQYF.

Concerning this clonotype: The germline gene is not matched at one end of the junction; a read error may be the cause. The J gene is TRBJ2-6, the V gene TRBV3-1; D may match TRBD1 or TRBD2 (5 bases each). The CDR3 runs 13 residues. Germline assignment: CDR1 LGHDT and CDR2 YNNKEL (reference sequence). The chain's CDR3 is CASRVSGANVRTF. The DNA of the CDR3 is TGTGCCAGCAGGGTCTCCGGGGCCAACGTCCGGACTTTC.

This chain uses TRBV5-1 with TRBJ2-5; D might be TRBD1 (6 bases). The J call is uncertain, as TRBJ2-7 better fits the DNA end. The CDR3 totals 14 residues. The V gene's germline CDR1 is SGHRS and CDR2 YFSETQ. CDR3 protein: CASSQQWQGYEQYF. The CDR3 DNA is TGCGCCAGCAGCCAACAATGGCAGGGGTACGAGCAGTACTTC.

This clonotype was seen a handful of times. This chain links TRBV7-2 with TRBJ2-2; D call uncertain. The V gene lost 5 bases and the J gene lost 4 bases, with 17 bases spanning the gap. The CDR3 spans 16 residues. Germline V CDR1 and CDR2: SGHTA, FQGNSA. CDR3 coding DNA: TGTGCCAGCAGCCCCCGGGTGGTTTCAGGCACCGGGGAGCTGTTTTTT. It is translated as CASSPRVVSGTGELFF.

This clonotype occurred a few times. J is TRBJ1-4 and V is TRBV27; D is unresolved. Looked up from germline, CDR1 is MNHEY and CDR2 is SMNVEV (reference sequence). The V and J ends lost 1 base and 6 bases respectively, with 6 bases between them. The CDR3 length is 13 residues. CDR3 nucleotide sequence: TGTGCCAGCAGTTTATTCGGGGATGAAAAACTGTTTTTT. This encodes CASSLFGDEKLFF.

This clonotype has just one count. V and J are TRBV19 and TRBJ2-5; D could derive from TRBD1 or TRBD2 (5 bases each). Trimming took off 10 bases at V and 3 bases at J, with 24 bases between the two ends. The CDR3 length is 16 residues. Per germline, CDR1 LNHDA and CDR2 SQIVND (reference sequence). The DNA of the CDR3 is TGTGCCATTCTTCCCCCTACGGGGACCTTTAAAGAGACCCAGTACTTC. Encoded protein: CAILPPTGTFKETQYF.

Many counts were recorded for this clonotype. The chain employs TRBV15 and TRBJ1-5, with a weak D call TRBD1 (5 bases). This CDR3 has 15 residues. V was trimmed by 0 bases and J by 6 bases, leaving 12 bases between them. The germline V gene encodes CDR1 LNHNV and CDR2 YYDKDF (reference sequence). The CDR3 DNA reads TGTGCCACCAGCAGAGATCAGGCAGGGATTCAGCCCCAGCATTTT. Translating it yields CATSRDQAGIQPQHF.

V gene TRBV7-2 combines with J gene TRBJ2-1; 11 nucleotides align to TRBD1. Germline CDR1 is SGHTA and CDR2 is FQGNSA. The CDR3 runs to 14 residues. The ends lost 7 bases at V and 9 bases at J; junction bases unmatched: 8. This chain's CDR3 is CASIAGTGGGEQFF. The CDR3 nucleotides read TGTGCCAGCATCGCAGGGACAGGGGGGGGTGAGCAGTTCTTC.

There are a few counts of this clonotype. The chain uses TRBV24-1 and TRBJ2-1; 10 bases fit TRBD1. The CDR3 has 15 amino acids. Per germline, CDR1 KGHDR and CDR2 SFDVKD. The trim removed 3 bases at V and 7 bases at J, leaving 5 bases unmatched. The CDR3 is CATSDAGQGMNEQFF. The CDR3 coding sequence is TGTGCCACCAGTGATGCGGGACAGGGGATGAATGAGCAGTTCTTC.

Note on this clonotype: This may be a read error, as it is one base from a much larger clone. The chain uses TRBV6-2 or TRBV6-3 and TRBJ2-7; D ambiguous. CDR1 is MNHEY and CDR2 is SVGEGT in the germline V gene. The CDR3 contains 15 residues. The V end was cut by 2 bases, the J end by 7 bases, with 18 bases between. The CDR3 DNA reads as TGTGCCAGCAGTTACGGCGTTTCCAATAAAAATGAGCAGTACTTC. It translates to CASSYGVSNKNEQYF.

The V gene is TRBV7-2, the J gene TRBJ2-7; 7 nucleotides agree with TRBD1. The CDR3 consists of 14 residues. Germline V gene data show CDR1 as SGHTA and CDR2 as FQGNSA. V shed 5 bases and J 2 bases; nucleotides not matched to a gene: 6. The CDR3 region has the DNA TGTGCCAGCAGCCACGGACAGGTGGCCTACGAGCAGTACTTC. Residues: CASSHGQVAYEQYF.